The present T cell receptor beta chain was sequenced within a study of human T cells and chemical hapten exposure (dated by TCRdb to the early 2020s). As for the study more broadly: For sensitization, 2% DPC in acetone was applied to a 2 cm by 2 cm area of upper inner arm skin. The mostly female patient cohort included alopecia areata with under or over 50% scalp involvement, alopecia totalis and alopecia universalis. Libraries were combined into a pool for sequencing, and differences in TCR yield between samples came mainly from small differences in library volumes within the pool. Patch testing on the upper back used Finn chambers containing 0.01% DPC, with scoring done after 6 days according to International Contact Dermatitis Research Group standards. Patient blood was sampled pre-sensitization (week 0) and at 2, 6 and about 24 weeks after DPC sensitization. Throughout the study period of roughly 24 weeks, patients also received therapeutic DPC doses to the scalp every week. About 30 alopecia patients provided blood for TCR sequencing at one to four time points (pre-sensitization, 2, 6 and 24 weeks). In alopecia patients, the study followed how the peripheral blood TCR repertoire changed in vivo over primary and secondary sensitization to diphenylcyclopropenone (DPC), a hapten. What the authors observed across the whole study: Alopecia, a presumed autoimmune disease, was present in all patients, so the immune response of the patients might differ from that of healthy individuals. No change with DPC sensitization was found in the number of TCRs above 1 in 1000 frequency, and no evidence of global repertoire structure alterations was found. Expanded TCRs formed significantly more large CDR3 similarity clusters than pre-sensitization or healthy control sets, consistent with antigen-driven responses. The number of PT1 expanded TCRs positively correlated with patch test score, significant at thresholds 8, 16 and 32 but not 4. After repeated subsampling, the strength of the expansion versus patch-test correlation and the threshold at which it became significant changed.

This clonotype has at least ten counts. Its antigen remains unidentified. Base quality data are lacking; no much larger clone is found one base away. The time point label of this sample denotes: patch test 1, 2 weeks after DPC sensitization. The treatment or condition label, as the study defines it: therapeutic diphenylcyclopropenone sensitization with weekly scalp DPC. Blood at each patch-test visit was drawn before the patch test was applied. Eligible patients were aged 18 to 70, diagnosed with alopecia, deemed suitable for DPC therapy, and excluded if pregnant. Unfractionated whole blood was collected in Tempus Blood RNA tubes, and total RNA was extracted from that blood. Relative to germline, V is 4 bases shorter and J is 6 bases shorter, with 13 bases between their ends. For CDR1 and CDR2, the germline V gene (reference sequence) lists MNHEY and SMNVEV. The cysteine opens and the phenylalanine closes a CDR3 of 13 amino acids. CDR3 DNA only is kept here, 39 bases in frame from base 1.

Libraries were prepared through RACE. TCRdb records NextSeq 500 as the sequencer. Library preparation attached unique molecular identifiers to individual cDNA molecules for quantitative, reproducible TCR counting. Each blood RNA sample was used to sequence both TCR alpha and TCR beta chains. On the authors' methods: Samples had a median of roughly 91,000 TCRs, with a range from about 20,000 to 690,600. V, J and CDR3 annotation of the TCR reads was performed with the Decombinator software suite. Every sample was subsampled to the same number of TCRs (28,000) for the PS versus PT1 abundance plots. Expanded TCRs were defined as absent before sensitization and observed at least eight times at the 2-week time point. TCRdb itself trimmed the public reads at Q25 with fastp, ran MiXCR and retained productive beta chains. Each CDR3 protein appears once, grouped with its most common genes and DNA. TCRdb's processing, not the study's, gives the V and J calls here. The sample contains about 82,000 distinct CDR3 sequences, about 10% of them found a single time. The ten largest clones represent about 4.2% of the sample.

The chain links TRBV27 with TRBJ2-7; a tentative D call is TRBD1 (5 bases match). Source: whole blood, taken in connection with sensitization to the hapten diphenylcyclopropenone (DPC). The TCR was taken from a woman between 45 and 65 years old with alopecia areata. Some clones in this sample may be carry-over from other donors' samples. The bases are TGTGCCAGCAGTTCCGGCGTCAGGGCCGAGCAGTACTTC. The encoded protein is CASSSGVRAEQYF.